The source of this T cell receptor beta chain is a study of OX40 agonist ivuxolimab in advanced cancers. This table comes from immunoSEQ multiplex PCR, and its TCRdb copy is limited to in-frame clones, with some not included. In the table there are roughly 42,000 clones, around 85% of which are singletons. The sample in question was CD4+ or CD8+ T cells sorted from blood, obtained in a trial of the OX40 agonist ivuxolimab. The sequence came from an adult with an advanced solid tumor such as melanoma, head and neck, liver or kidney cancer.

The CDR3 is CASSPWDRGYEQYF. The CDR3 region has the DNA TGTGCCAGCAGTCCTTGGGACAGGGGCTACGAGCAGTACTTC. V is TRBV27 and J is TRBJ2-7, with TRBD1 identical over 10 bases. The germline CDR1 and CDR2 sequences are MNHEY and SMNVEV (reference sequence). CDR3 length: 14 amino acids. The V gene end was trimmed by 5 bases and the J gene end by 3 bases; junction bases not matched to a gene: 4.